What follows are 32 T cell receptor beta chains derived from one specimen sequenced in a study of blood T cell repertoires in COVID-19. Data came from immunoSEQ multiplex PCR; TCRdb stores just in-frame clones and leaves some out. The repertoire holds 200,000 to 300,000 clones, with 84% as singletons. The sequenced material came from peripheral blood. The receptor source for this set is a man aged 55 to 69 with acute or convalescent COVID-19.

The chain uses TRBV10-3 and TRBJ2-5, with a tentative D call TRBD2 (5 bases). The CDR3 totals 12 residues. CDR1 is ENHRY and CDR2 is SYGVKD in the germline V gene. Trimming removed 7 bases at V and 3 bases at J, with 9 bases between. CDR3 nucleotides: TGTGCCATCAAGGCGGAGGAAGAGACCCAGTACTTC. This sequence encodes CAIKAEEETQYF.

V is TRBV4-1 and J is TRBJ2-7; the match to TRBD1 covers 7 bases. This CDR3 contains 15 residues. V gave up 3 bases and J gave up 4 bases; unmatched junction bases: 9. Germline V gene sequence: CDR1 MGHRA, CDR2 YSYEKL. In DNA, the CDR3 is TGCGCCAGCAGCCAGGAAGACAGGGTACAATACGAGCAGTACTTC. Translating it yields CASSQEDRVQYEQYF.

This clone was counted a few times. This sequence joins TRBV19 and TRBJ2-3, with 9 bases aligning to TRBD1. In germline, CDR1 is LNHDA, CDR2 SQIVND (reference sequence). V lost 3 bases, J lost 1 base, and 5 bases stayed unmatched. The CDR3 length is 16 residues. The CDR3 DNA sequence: TGTGCCAGTAGTATCCACCGGACAGGGGGCACAGATACGCAGTATTTT. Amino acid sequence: CASSIHRTGGTDTQYF. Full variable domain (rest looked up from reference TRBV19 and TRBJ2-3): DGGITQSPKYLFRKEGQNVTLSCEQNLNHDAMYWYRQDPGQGLRLIYYSQIVNDFQKGDIAEGYSVSREKKESFPLTVTSAQKNPTAFYLCASSIHRTGGTDTQYFGPGTRLTVL.

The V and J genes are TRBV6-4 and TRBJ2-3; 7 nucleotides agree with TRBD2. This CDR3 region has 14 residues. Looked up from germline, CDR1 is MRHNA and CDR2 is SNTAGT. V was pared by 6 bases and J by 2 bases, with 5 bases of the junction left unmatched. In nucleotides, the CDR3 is TGTGCCAGCAGCGCACTAGCGTCCACAGATACGCAGTATTTT. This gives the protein CASSALASTDTQYF.

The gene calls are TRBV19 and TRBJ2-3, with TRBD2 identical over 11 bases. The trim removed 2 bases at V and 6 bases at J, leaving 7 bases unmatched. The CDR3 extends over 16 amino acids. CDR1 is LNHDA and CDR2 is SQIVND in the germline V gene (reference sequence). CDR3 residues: CASSILAGGLGDTQYF. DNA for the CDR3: TGTGCCAGTAGTATACTAGCGGGGGGCCTTGGGGATACGCAGTATTTT. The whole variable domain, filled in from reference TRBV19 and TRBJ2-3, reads DGGITQSPKYLFRKEGQNVTLSCEQNLNHDAMYWYRQDPGQGLRLIYYSQIVNDFQKGDIAEGYSVSREKKESFPLTVTSAQKNPTAFYLCASSILAGGLGDTQYFGPGTRLTVL.

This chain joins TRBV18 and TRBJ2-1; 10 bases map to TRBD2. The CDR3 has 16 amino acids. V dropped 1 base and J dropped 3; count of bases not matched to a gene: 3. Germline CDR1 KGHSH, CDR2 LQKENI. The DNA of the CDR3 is TGTGCCAGCTCACCACTAGCGGGGGGTAACTACAATGAGCAGTTCTTC. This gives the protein CASSPLAGGNYNEQFF.

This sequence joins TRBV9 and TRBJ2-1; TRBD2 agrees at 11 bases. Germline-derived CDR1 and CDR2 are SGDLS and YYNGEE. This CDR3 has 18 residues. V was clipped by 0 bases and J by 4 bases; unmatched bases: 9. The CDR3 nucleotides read TGTGCCAGCAGCGTAGAACTAGCGGGAGCAGATTGGTACAATGAGCAGTTCTTC. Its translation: CASSVELAGADWYNEQFF.

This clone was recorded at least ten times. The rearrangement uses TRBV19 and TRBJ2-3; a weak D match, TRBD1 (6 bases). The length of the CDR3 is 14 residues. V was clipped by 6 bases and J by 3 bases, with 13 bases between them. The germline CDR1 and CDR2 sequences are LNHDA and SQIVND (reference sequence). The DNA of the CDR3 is TGTGCCAGTAGCCCAGGGGTTGGGACAGATACGCAGTATTTT. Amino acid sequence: CASSPGVGTDTQYF.

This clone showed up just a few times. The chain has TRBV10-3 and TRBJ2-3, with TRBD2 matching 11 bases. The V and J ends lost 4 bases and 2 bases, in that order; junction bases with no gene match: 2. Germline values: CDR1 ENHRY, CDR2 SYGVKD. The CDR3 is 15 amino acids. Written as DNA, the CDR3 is TGTGCCATCAGTGGACTAGCGGGGACCACAGATACGCAGTATTTT. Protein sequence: CAISGLAGTTDTQYF.

The CDR3 spells CASSRRQGGTGELFF. Here the CDR3 DNA reads TGTGCCAGCAGCCGAAGACAGGGGGGCACCGGGGAGCTGTTTTTT. This chain connects TRBV11-2 to TRBJ2-2; TRBD1 matches 9 bases. The CDR3 consists of 15 residues. Looked up from germline, CDR1 is SGHAT and CDR2 is FQNNGV. Trimming removed 5 bases from V and 4 bases from J; junction bases left unmatched: 5.

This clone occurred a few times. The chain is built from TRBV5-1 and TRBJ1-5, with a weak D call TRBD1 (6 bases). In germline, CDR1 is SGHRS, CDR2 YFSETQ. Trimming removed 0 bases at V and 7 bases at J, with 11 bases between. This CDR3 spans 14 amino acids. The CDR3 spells CASSLGQGSQPQHF. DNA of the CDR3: TGCGCCAGCAGCTTGGGGCAGGGGTCCCAGCCCCAGCATTTT.

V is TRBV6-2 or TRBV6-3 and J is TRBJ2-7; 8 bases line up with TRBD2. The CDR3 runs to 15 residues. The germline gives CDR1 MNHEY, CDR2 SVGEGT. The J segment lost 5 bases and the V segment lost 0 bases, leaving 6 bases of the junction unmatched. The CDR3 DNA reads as TGTGCCAGCAGTTACTCGGCGGGAGGTTACCACGAGCAGTACTTC. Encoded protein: CASSYSAGGYHEQYF.

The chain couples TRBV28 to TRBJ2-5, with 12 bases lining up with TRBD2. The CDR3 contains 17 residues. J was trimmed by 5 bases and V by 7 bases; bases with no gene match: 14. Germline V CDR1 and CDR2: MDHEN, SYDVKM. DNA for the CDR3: TGTGCCAGCATCTCGGGTTCTTGGACTAGCGGGACGGAGACCCAGTACTTC. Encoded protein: CASISGSWTSGTETQYF.

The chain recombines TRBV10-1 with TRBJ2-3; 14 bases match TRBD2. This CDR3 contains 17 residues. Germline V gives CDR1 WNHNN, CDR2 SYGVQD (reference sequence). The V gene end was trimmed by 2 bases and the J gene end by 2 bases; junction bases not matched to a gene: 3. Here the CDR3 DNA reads TGCGCCAGCAGTGAGGGACTAGCGGGGGGCCTCACAGATACGCAGTATTTT. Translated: CASSEGLAGGLTDTQYF.

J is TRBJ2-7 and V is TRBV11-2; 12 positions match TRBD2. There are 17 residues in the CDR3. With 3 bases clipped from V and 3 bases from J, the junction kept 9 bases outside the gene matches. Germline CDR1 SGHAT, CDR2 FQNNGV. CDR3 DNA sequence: TGTGCCAGCAGCTTCGCTAGCGGGAGGGCCAGGGACTACGAGCAGTACTTC. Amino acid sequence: CASSFASGRARDYEQYF. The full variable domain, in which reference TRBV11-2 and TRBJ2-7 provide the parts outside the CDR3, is EAGVAQSPRYKIIEKRQSVAFWCNPISGHATLYWYQQILGQGPKLLIQFQNNGVVDDSQLPKDRFSAERLKGVDSTLKIQPAKLEDSAVYLCASSFASGRARDYEQYFGPGTRLTVT.

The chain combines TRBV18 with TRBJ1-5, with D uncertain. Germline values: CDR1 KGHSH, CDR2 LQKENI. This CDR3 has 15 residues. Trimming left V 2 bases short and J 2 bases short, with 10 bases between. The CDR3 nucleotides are TGTGCCAGCTCACCAATTGATTCGGGCAATCAGCCCCAGCATTTT. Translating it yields CASSPIDSGNQPQHF.

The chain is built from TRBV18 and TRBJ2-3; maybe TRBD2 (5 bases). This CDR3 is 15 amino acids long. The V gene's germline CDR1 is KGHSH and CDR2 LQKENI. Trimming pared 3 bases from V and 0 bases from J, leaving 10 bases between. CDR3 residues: CASSPWRVSTDTQYF. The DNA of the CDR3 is TGTGCCAGCTCACCGTGGCGGGTAAGCACAGATACGCAGTATTTT.

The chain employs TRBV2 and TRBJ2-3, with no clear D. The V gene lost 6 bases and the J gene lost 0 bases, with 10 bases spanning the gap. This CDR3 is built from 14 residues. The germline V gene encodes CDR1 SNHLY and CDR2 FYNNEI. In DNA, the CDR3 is TGTGCCAGCAGGGAGCATTCCAGCACAGATACGCAGTATTTT. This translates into CASREHSSTDTQYF.

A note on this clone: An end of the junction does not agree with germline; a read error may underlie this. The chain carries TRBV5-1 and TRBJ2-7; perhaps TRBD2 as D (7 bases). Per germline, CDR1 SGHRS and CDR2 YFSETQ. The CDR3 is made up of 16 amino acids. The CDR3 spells CARSPGGGPTIEEQYF. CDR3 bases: TGCGCCCGCAGCCCTGGGGGGGGGCCTACCATTGAGGAGCAGTACTTC.

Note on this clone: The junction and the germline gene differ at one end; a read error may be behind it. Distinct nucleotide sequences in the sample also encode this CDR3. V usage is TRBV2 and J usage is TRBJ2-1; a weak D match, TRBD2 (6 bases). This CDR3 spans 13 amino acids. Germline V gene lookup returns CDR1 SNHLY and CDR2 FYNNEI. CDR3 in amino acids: CASRGDSYNEQFF. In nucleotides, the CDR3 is TGTGCCAGCCGCGGGGACTCCTATAATGAGCAGTTCTTC.

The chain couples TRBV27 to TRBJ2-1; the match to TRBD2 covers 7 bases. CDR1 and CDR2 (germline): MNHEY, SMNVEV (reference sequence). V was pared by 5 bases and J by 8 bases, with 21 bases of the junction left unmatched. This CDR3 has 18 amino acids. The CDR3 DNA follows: TGTGCCAGCAGTACCCGCCGACTAGCCCGGCCTATTGGTCATGAGCAGTTCTTC. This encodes CASSTRRLARPIGHEQFF.

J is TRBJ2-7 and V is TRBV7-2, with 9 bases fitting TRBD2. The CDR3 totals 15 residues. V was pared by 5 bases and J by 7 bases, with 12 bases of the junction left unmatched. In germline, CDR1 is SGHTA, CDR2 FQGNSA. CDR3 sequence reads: CASSTSGPTLGEQYF. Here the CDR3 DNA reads TGTGCCAGCAGCACTAGCGGGCCTACCTTGGGGGAGCAGTACTTC.

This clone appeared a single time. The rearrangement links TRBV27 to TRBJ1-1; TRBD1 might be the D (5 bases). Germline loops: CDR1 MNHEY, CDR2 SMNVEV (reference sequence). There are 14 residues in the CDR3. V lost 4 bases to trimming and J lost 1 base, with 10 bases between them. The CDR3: CASSSPGGNTEAFF. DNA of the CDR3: TGTGCCAGCAGTTCCCCGGGGGGGAACACTGAAGCTTTCTTT.

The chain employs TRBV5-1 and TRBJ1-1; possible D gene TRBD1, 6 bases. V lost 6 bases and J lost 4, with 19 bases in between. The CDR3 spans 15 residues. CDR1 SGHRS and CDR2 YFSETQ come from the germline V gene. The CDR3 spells CASTQYRVAGTEAFF. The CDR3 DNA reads TGCGCCAGCACGCAGTACAGGGTGGCCGGCACTGAAGCTTTCTTT.

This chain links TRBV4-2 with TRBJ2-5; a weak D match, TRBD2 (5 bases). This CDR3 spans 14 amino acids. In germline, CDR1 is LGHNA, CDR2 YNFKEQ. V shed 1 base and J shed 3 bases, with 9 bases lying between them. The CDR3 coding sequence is TGTGCCAGCAGCCAAGTGGGGAGTGAAGAGACCCAGTACTTC. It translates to CASSQVGSEETQYF.

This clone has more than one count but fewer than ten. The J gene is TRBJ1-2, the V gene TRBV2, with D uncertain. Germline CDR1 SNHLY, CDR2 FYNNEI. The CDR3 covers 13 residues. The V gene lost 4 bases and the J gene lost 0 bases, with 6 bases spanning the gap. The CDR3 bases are TGTGCCAGCAGTGTAACTTCTAACTATGGCTACACCTTC. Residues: CASSVTSNYGYTF.

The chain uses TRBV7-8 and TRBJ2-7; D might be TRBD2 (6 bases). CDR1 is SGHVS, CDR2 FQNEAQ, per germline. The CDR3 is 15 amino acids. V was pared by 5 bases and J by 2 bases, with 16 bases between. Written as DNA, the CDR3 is TGTGCCAGCAGCCCCTCGGTAGCGGAGACCTACGAGCAGTACTTC. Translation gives CASSPSVAETYEQYF.

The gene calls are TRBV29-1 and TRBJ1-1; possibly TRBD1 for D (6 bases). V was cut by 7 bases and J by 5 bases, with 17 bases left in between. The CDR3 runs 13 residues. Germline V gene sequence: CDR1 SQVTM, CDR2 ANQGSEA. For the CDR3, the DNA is TGCAGCGCCATGATACAGGGTAGTACTGAAGCTTTCTTT. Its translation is CSAMIQGSTEAFF. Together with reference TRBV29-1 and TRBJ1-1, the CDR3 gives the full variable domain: SAVISQKPSRDICQRGTSLTIQCQVDSQVTMMFWYRQQPGQSLTLIATANQGSEATYESGFVIDKFPISRPNLTFSTLTVSNMSPEDSSIYLCSAMIQGSTEAFFGQGTRLTVV.

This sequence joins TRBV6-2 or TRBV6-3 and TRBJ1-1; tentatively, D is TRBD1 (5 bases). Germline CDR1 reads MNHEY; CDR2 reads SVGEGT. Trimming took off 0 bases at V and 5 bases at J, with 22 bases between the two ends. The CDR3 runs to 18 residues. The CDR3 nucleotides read TGTGCCAGCAGTTACTCGACGGGTAGAGGCAGGGTGGGAACTGAAGCTTTCTTT. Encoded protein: CASSYSTGRGRVGTEAFF.

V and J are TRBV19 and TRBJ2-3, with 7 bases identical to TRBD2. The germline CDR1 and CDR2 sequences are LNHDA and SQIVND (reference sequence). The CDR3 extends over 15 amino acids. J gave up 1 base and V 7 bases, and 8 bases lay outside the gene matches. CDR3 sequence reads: CASTKGRGGTDTQYF. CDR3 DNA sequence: TGTGCCAGTACGAAAGGACGGGGGGGCACAGATACGCAGTATTTT.

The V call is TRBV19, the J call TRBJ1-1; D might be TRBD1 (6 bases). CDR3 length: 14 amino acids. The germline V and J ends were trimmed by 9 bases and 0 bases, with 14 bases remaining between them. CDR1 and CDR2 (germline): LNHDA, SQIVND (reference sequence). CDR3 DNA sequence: TGTGCCAGCAGACGGGGGGGGCTGAACACTGAAGCTTTCTTT. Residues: CASRRGGLNTEAFF.

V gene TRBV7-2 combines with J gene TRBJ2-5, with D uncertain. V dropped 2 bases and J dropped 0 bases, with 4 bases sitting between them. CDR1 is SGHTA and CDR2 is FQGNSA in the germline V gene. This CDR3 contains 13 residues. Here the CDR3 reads CASSLLYQETQYF. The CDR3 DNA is TGTGCCAGCAGCTTACTGTACCAAGAGACCCAGTACTTC.